These 15 T cell receptor beta chains originate from one sample sequenced in a study of early T cells in non-severe SARS-CoV-2 infection. TCRdb redid the calling of the 5' RACE reads with MiXCR, one entry per CDR3 protein. Of some 64,000 distinct CDR3 sequences in the sample, around 20% were seen once. The sample here was whole blood, taken at baseline. All receptors come from an adult who was a healthcare worker with PCR-confirmed SARS-CoV-2 infection or an uninfected control (not recorded which).

This clonotype was seen more than once but under ten times. The CDR3, as DNA: TGTGCCAGCAGACCAGGGGGCGGGGTTAGCTCCTACGAGCAGTACTTC. The encoded protein is CASRPGGGVSSYEQYF. The chain has TRBV12-3 or TRBV12-4 and TRBJ2-7, with 8 bases lining up with TRBD1. Trimming took 6 bases from V and 0 from J; bases not matched to a gene: 10. The CDR3 is 16 amino acids.

As DNA, the CDR3 is TGCGCCAGCAGCCAAACCGGCGGGGGGCGGGATACTGAAGCTTTCTTT. Residues: CASSQTGGGRDTEAFF. This chain uses TRBV4-1 with TRBJ1-1; D is perhaps TRBD1 (6 bases). Per the germline V gene, CDR1 is MGHRA and CDR2 is YSYEKL. Trimming pared 2 bases from V and 5 bases from J, leaving 18 bases between. The CDR3 length is 16 residues.

This clonotype occurred a few times. The J gene is TRBJ2-5, the V gene TRBV7-9, with D unresolved. Trimming removed 5 bases at V and 5 bases at J, with 9 bases between. This CDR3 has 12 residues. CDR1 is SEHNR and CDR2 is FQNEAQ in the germline V gene (reference sequence). For the CDR3, the DNA is TGTGCCAGCAGCACCTCACTGGAGACCCAGTACTTC. Encoded protein: CASSTSLETQYF.

The genes are TRBV12-3 or TRBV12-4 and TRBJ2-3; 9 nucleotides agree with TRBD1. V trimming: 4 bases; J trimming: 2 bases; junction bases outside the gene matches: 4. This CDR3 region has 15 residues. The DNA of the CDR3 is TGTGCCAGCAGTTCCGGGACAGGGACCACAGATACGCAGTATTTT. As protein: CASSSGTGTTDTQYF.

This chain joins TRBV25-1 and TRBJ1-2; D unclear. The germline V and J ends were trimmed by 5 bases and 2 bases, with 9 bases remaining between them. CDR3 size: 13 residues. Per germline, CDR1 MGHDK and CDR2 SYGVNS. The CDR3 loop is CASSSDVNYGYTF. The CDR3 DNA follows: TGTGCCAGCAGTTCCGACGTAAACTATGGCTACACCTTC.

The V gene is TRBV5-1, the J gene TRBJ2-7; 7 bases match TRBD2. V lost 0 bases to trimming and J lost 2 bases; unmatched junction nucleotides: 5. CDR3 size: 15 residues. CDR1 is SGHRS, CDR2 YFSETQ, per germline. The CDR3 protein is CASSLGGSPTYEQYF. CDR3 coding DNA: TGCGCCAGCAGCTTGGGCGGGAGTCCAACCTACGAGCAGTACTTC.

The rearrangement uses TRBV20-1 and TRBJ2-3, with 11 bases that match TRBD1. The CDR3 consists of 16 residues. The germline V gene has CDR1 DFQATT and CDR2 SNEGSKA (reference sequence). CDR3 loop: CSLNLNRDRGTDTQYF. For the CDR3, the DNA is TGCAGCCTCAACCTGAACCGGGACAGGGGGACAGATACGCAGTATTTT.

This clonotype has a count of ten or more. The chain employs TRBV6-2 or TRBV6-3 and TRBJ2-7; D call uncertain. The V end lost 7 bases, the J end lost 6 bases, and 10 bases lay between the germline ends. This CDR3 is built from 11 residues. Per germline, CDR1 MNHEY and CDR2 SVGEGT. In nucleotides, the CDR3 is TGTGCCAGCATCGGGCACACCGAGCAGTACTTC. It is translated as CASIGHTEQYF.

The chain employs TRBV5-4 and TRBJ2-1, with TRBD1 identical over 7 bases. Germline-derived CDR1 and CDR2 are SGHNT and YYREEE (reference sequence). This CDR3 comprises 14 residues. Trimming took 2 bases from V and 4 from J; bases not matched to a gene: 3. The DNA of the CDR3 is TGTGCCAGCAGCTTTGACAGGGTTTACAATGAGCAGTTCTTC. Encoded protein: CASSFDRVYNEQFF.

This clonotype came up many times. V and J are TRBV6-5 and TRBJ1-4; D call uncertain. Germline CDR1 reads MNHEY; CDR2 reads SVGAGI. CDR3 size: 16 residues. V was cut by 3 bases and J by 8 bases, with 19 bases left in between. Here the CDR3 DNA reads TGTGCCAGCAGTTATCGCCGCACCCCGCCTAGAGAAAAACTGTTTTTT. It encodes CASSYRRTPPREKLFF.

There are many counts of this clonotype. V gene TRBV18 combines with J gene TRBJ1-2; 10 bases line up with TRBD1. The V gene's germline CDR1 is KGHSH and CDR2 LQKENI. The CDR3 runs 13 residues. Germline trimming cut 3 bases from V and 5 bases from J; bases unmatched to any gene: 0. The CDR3, as DNA: TGTGCCAGCTCACCGGACAGGGGGTATGGCTACACCTTC. Encoded protein: CASSPDRGYGYTF.

The chain carries TRBV7-7 and TRBJ2-7; D may be TRBD1 or TRBD2 (5 bases each). Trimming removed 5 bases at V and 6 bases at J, with 14 bases between. There are 13 residues in the CDR3. The germline V gene encodes CDR1 SSHAT and CDR2 FNYEAQ (reference sequence). DNA of the CDR3: TGTGCCAGCAGCCCGGGACCGACCCGCGAGCAGTACTTC. Translation: CASSPGPTREQYF. Together with reference TRBV7-7 and TRBJ2-7, the CDR3 gives the full variable domain: GAGVSQSPRYKVTKRGQDVTLRCDPISSHATLYWYQQALGQGPEFLTYFNYEAQPDKSGLPSDRFSAERPEGSISTLTIQRTEQRDSAMYRCASSPGPTREQYFGPGTRLTVT.

This clonotype occurred a few times. V is TRBV20-1 and J is TRBJ2-1; D ambiguous. This CDR3 region has 14 residues. V was clipped by 7 bases and J by 0 bases, with 13 bases between them. The germline CDR1 and CDR2 sequences are DFQATT and SNEGSKA (reference sequence). This CDR3 reads CSVALSSSYNEQFF. The DNA of the CDR3 is TGCAGTGTCGCCCTCAGTAGCTCCTACAATGAGCAGTTCTTC.

This clonotype was detected many times. The chain is built from TRBV29-1 and TRBJ2-7, with 7 bases identical to TRBD1. Germline V gene sequence: CDR1 SQVTM, CDR2 ANQGSEA. The CDR3 is 12 amino acids. With V trimmed by 4 bases and J by 5 bases, 5 bases remained unmatched. CDR3 amino acids: CSVGQGVDEQYF. In nucleotides, the CDR3 is TGCAGCGTTGGTCAGGGGGTCGACGAGCAGTACTTC.

The gene calls are TRBV7-9 and TRBJ1-6; 9 bases are a match to TRBD1. J lost 10 bases, V lost 5 bases, and 9 bases had no gene match. Germline V gene data show CDR1 as SEHNR and CDR2 as FQNEAQ (reference sequence). The CDR3 length is 15 residues. The CDR3 is CASSPGTGQSSPLHF. The CDR3 DNA reads as TGTGCCAGCAGCCCGGGGACAGGGCAGAGCTCACCCCTCCACTTT.